The rows below give T cell receptor beta chains drawn from one sample of a study of graft-versus-host responses after intestinal transplantation. Measured with immunoSEQ multiplex PCR; TCRdb has only the in-frame clones, and not every one. The data show about 120,000 clones, about 95% seen once. Their specific antigens are unknown. This specimen was unstimulated CD8+ T cells sorted from spleen or lymph node cells, taken before intestinal transplant. The receptors come from a human donor who received an intestinal transplant. The CDR3 runs from the conserved cysteine through the conserved F or W. A D gene is named only where the DNA matches it firmly. Size is stated for part of the rows, as once, few or many counts, or as a class when the clone is expanded.

cdr3_nt cdr3_aa d_call j_call clone_size v_call
TGTGCCAGCAGCGTAGGCGATTATAGCTCCTACGAGCAGTACTTC CASSVGDYSSYEQYF - TRBJ2-7 - TRBV9
TGTGCCAGCAGCCCTGGGGCTCCCGGGGAGCTGTTTTTT CASSPGAPGELFF - TRBJ2-2 - TRBV7-2
TGTGCCACCAGCAGAGCGGGACTAGCGACAAGGTACAATGAGCAGTTCTTC CATSRAGLATRYNEQFF TRBD2 TRBJ2-1 - TRBV15
TGTGCCAGTACCCCCATTTACTCCAATCAGCCCCAGCATTTT CASTPIYSNQPQHF - TRBJ1-5 - TRBV19
TGCGCCAGCAGCTTGGCGGGGGCGGGTGAGCAGTTCTTC CASSLAGAGEQFF - TRBJ2-1 - TRBV5-1
TGTGCCAGCAGCTTGGTCGCGGGAGAGCGCCTGTTTTTT CASSLVAGERLFF - TRBJ1-4 - TRBV7-9
TGTGCCAGCAGTCGACAGGGGGGCTCCTACAATGAGCAGTTCTTC CASSRQGGSYNEQFF TRBD1 TRBJ2-1 - TRBV6-5
TGTGCCAGCAGTCTTCCCCGGGCAAACTCGGGAGCAATTCGCCACGAGCAGTACTTC CASSLPRANSGAIRHEQYF - TRBJ2-7 - TRBV28
TGTGCCAGCAGCTTAGGAACGGGCGAAGCTTTCTTT CASSLGTGEAFF - TRBJ1-1 - TRBV7-6
TGTGCCAGCAGCTTACTGACAGGGAACACCGGGGAGCTGTTTTTT CASSLLTGNTGELFF - TRBJ2-2 once TRBV11-1
TGCAGCGTCGGGACAGGGACAGATACGCAGTATTTT CSVGTGTDTQYF TRBD1 TRBJ2-3 - TRBV29-1
TGTGCCAGCAGTGAAACCATCCGGGGGACTAGCGGGAGGTACGAGCAGTACTTC CASSETIRGTSGRYEQYF TRBD2 TRBJ2-7 - TRBV6-1
TGTGCCAGCAGCACCCTCCACCCCCGACTAGCGGGAGAGGGGAATGAGCAGTTCTTC CASSTLHPRLAGEGNEQFF - TRBJ2-1 - TRBV21-1
TGTGCTAGCAGCTTAGGGCGAGGAGAGTCCGTCAATGAGCAGTTCTTC CASSLGRGESVNEQFF - TRBJ2-1 - TRBV7-7
TGTGCCAGCAGATATACGGAGAATCAGCCCCAGCATTTT CASRYTENQPQHF - TRBJ1-5 - TRBV28
TGTGCCAGCAGCTTAGATCAGGGTTACTCCTACGAGCAGTACTTC CASSLDQGYSYEQYF - TRBJ2-7 - TRBV11-2
TGTGCCAGTAGTACAGGACAGGGTATGAAGCCCCAGCATTTT CASSTGQGMKPQHF TRBD1 TRBJ1-5 - TRBV19
TGTGCCAGCAGCGTAGGACTAGCGGACTACGAGCAGTACTTC CASSVGLADYEQYF TRBD2 TRBJ2-7 - TRBV9
TGTGCCAGCAACATAGGGCAGGGCAACGAGCAGTACTTC CASNIGQGNEQYF - TRBJ2-7 - TRBV27
TGCAGTGCTCCCCACTACGAGCAGTACTTC CSAPHYEQYF - TRBJ2-7 - TRBV20-1
TGTGCCTTTAACCGGGACAGTACCTACGAGCAGTACTTC CAFNRDSTYEQYF TRBD1 TRBJ2-7 once TRBV2
TGTGCCAGCAGCCAAGATATAGGCTACGAGCAGTACTTC CASSQDIGYEQYF - TRBJ2-7 - TRBV14
TGTGCCTCATTAGCGGGCACATGGGAGAAGACCCAGTACTTC CASLAGTWEKTQYF TRBD2 TRBJ2-5 - TRBV28
TGTGCCTGGGCCGGACAGGGTAGAGACAATCAGCCCCAGCATTTT CAWAGQGRDNQPQHF TRBD1 TRBJ1-5 - TRBV30
TGTGCCAGCAGTTCTCGGACTAGCGGGATGTCAGATACGCAGTATTTT CASSSRTSGMSDTQYF TRBD2 TRBJ2-3 - TRBV7-6
TGCAGTGCGGGGCCGAGCAATGAGCAGTTCTTC CSAGPSNEQFF - TRBJ2-1 once TRBV20-1
TGTGCCAGCAGTTGGGTAGCGGAGGGCACAGATACGCAGTATTTT CASSWVAEGTDTQYF - TRBJ2-3 - TRBV28
TGTGCCAGTAGTTTGGCAGGCCCCTCTGGAAACACCATATATTTT CASSLAGPSGNTIYF - TRBJ1-3 - TRBV19
TGTGCCAGTAGTGGCAGAGATCCTAGCGGATACGAGCAGTACTTC CASSGRDPSGYEQYF TRBD2 TRBJ2-7 few TRBV19
TGTGCCAGCAGTGAATATGGCCTCCAGGATCAGCCCCAGCATTTT CASSEYGLQDQPQHF - TRBJ1-5 once TRBV6-1
TGCAGCGTTGAAGGCTGGGGGTCGAACACTGAAGCTTTCTTT CSVEGWGSNTEAFF - TRBJ1-1 - TRBV29-1
TGTGCCAGCAGCTTACAGCAGAGCTCCTACAATGAGCAGTTCTTC CASSLQQSSYNEQFF - TRBJ2-1 - TRBV7-7
TGTGCCGACGGGCGATGGGACACTGAAGCTTTCTTT CADGRWDTEAFF - TRBJ1-1 - TRBV7-2
TGTGCCAGCAGTTTAGATAGGGTGATCTACAATGAGCAGTTCTTC CASSLDRVIYNEQFF - TRBJ2-1 - TRBV28
TGTGCCTGGACCAAGACAGGGGGCACTGAAGCTTTCTTT CAWTKTGGTEAFF TRBD1 TRBJ1-1 - TRBV30
TGTGCCAGTAGTCAAAGCGGGAGCTCCTACAATGAGCAGTTCTTC CASSQSGSSYNEQFF TRBD2 TRBJ2-1 - TRBV19
TGTGCCAGCAGCTTAGTTACAGCTCCTCTTAACTATGGCTACACCTTC CASSLVTAPLNYGYTF - TRBJ1-2 once TRBV7-6
TGTGCCAGCAGCCAAGAATTGATGGGGAGGTCCCCTTACGAGCAGTACTTC CASSQELMGRSPYEQYF - TRBJ2-7 - TRBV14
TGCGCCAGCAGCCTTAACCGGGAGGGACCCTACAATGAGCAGTTCTTC CASSLNREGPYNEQFF TRBD2 TRBJ2-1 - TRBV4-1
TGCGCCAGCAGCTTGGGGCCTAGCGGGGTCTACGAGCAGTACTTC CASSLGPSGVYEQYF TRBD2 TRBJ2-7 - TRBV5-1
TGTGCCAGCAGTTTTAGCGGGACCCAGTACAATGAGCAGTTCTTC CASSFSGTQYNEQFF TRBD2 TRBJ2-1 - TRBV27
TGTGCCAGCAGCGCACGCCCTGCAGCCATCTACACCTTC CASSARPAAIYTF - TRBJ1-2 - TRBV11-2
TGTGCCAGCCTCGAGCCGAATTCCTACAATGAGCAGTTCTTC CASLEPNSYNEQFF - TRBJ2-1 - TRBV28
TGTGCCAGCAGCGACAGGGGGCAGCTACAAAAACTGTTTTTT CASSDRGQLQKLFF TRBD1 TRBJ1-4 - TRBV6-5
TGTGCCATCAGTGAAAGGGGGCGATACAATGAGCAGTTCTTC CAISERGRYNEQFF TRBD1 TRBJ2-1 once TRBV10-3
TGTGCCAGTAGTATAGTTGGTGGAAACACTGAAGCTTTCTTT CASSIVGGNTEAFF - TRBJ1-1 - TRBV19
TGCGCCAGCAGCTTGCACTTTCTAGCGGGAGCCGATACGCAGTATTTT CASSLHFLAGADTQYF TRBD2 TRBJ2-3 - TRBV5-1
TGTGCCATCCGGCAGGACAGTCCCTACGAGCAGTACTTC CAIRQDSPYEQYF - TRBJ2-7 - TRBV10-3
TGTGCCAGCAGCCCCCCCCGGGCAGAACGGGGCTACGAGCAGTACTTC CASSPPRAERGYEQYF - TRBJ2-7 - TRBV28
TGTGCCAGCAGTTGGGGCGGGGAGAATCAGCCCCAGCATTTT CASSWGGENQPQHF - TRBJ1-5 - TRBV6-5
TGTGCTACCTGGGGGGAAGGGAACAATGAGCAGTTCTTC CATWGEGNNEQFF - TRBJ2-1 - TRBV12-5